Each of the 18 T cell receptor beta chains below was sequenced from the same sample in a study of blood T cell repertoires in COVID-19 (dated by TCRdb to 2020 to 2021). Libraries were prepared through the immunoSEQ multiplex PCR assay. In TCRdb, the immuneACCESS table is reduced to in-frame sequences with V and J assigned. These tables do not hold every clone; where another copy was compared, an unresolved V gene accounts for under half, and the others remain unexplained. The sample profile shows about 52,000 clones; over 75% of them were found once. The ten largest clones represent 20% to 30% of the sample. Input material: peripheral blood. The receptors originated from a woman of 80 years or more with COVID-19, enrolled during active disease.

This clone has just one count. This chain links TRBV7-6 with TRBJ2-5, with 8 bases lining up with TRBD2. V gave up 1 base and J gave up 7 bases; unmatched junction bases: 8. The CDR3 consists of 15 residues. CDR1 and CDR2 (germline): SGHVS, FNYEAQ. CDR3 region: CASSLVSGRPATQYF. In DNA form, the CDR3 reads TGTGCCAGCAGCTTAGTCAGCGGGAGACCTGCGACCCAGTACTTC.

The gene calls are TRBV18 and TRBJ1-4; D possibly corresponds to TRBD1 (5 bases). The CDR3 loop spans 17 amino acids. V shed 5 bases and J shed 6 bases, with 22 bases lying between them. In germline, CDR1 is KGHSH, CDR2 LQKENI. The DNA of the CDR3 is TGTGCCAGCTCATACCGAGGAGTCGGAGGGGTAGATGAAAAACTGTTTTTT. It is translated as CASSYRGVGGVDEKLFF. Drawing the rest from reference TRBV18 and TRBJ1-4, the complete variable domain is NAGVMQNPRHLVRRRGQEARLRCSPMKGHSHVYWYRQLPEEGLKFMVYLQKENIIDESGMPKERFSAEFPKEGPSILRIQQVVRGDSAAYFCASSYRGVGGVDEKLFFGSGTQLSVL.

In this sample, this clone turned up a few times. The CDR3 DNA is TGTGCCAGCAGTAAAGGGCAGGGGAGGGATGGCTACACCTTC. It yields the protein CASSKGQGRDGYTF. The chain carries TRBV7-8 and TRBJ1-2; TRBD1 is a possible D gene (6 bases). Germline CDR1 SGHVS, CDR2 FQNEAQ. The CDR3 is 14 amino acids. V lost 6 bases and J 6 bases, leaving 17 bases between the germline ends.

The V call is TRBV30, the J call TRBJ1-5; D not resolved. CDR1 is GTSNPN and CDR2 is SVGIG in the germline V gene (reference sequence). The germline V and J ends were trimmed by 0 bases and 0 bases, with 12 bases remaining between them. There are 16 residues in the CDR3. The CDR3, as DNA: TGTGCCTGGAGTGTACCGAGTTTTTATAGCAATCAGCCCCAGCATTTT. Translating it yields CAWSVPSFYSNQPQHF.

The V gene is TRBV19, the J gene TRBJ2-3; TRBD1 aligns across 7 bases. The CDR3 has 15 amino acids. Germline loops: CDR1 LNHDA, CDR2 SQIVND (reference sequence). V lost 3 bases to trimming and J lost 1 base; unmatched junction nucleotides: 4. The CDR3 DNA reads as TGTGCCAGTAGTATTTGGCAGGGGGGCACAGATACGCAGTATTTT. Protein: CASSIWQGGTDTQYF. Full variable domain (outside the CDR3, taken from reference TRBV19 and TRBJ2-3): DGGITQSPKYLFRKEGQNVTLSCEQNLNHDAMYWYRQDPGQGLRLIYYSQIVNDFQKGDIAEGYSVSREKKESFPLTVTSAQKNPTAFYLCASSIWQGGTDTQYFGPGTRLTVL.

This chain connects TRBV10-1 to TRBJ2-5, with TRBD2 matching 9 bases. The CDR3 has 15 amino acids. Germline loops: CDR1 WNHNN, CDR2 SYGVQD (reference sequence). Trimming took 3 bases from V and 5 from J; bases not matched to a gene: 7. The CDR3 sequence: CASSDGLARGETQYF. CDR3 DNA sequence: TGCGCCAGCAGTGACGGACTAGCGCGAGGGGAGACCCAGTACTTC.

This clone was counted only a few times. The chain carries TRBV3-1 (or the pseudogene TRBV3-2) and TRBJ1-5; no firm D call. CDR1 is LGHDT, CDR2 YNNKEL, per germline (reference sequence). The CDR3 is 13 residues long. Deletions cut 3 bases from V and 6 bases from J, with 9 bases between. The CDR3 loop is CASSQGRAQPQHF. The CDR3 bases are TGTGCCAGCAGCCAGGGGAGGGCTCAGCCCCAGCATTTT.

The chain joins TRBV7-8 to TRBJ2-7; TRBD1 is a possible D gene (5 bases). V was trimmed by 5 bases and J by 0 bases, leaving 11 bases between them. This CDR3 is 14 amino acids long. Germline values: CDR1 SGHVS, CDR2 FQNEAQ. The CDR3: CASSLDSVSYEQYF. CDR3 nucleotides: TGTGCCAGCAGCCTTGACAGCGTCTCCTACGAGCAGTACTTC.

The chain recombines TRBV20-1 with TRBJ2-7; D gene ambiguous. Trimming took off 3 bases at V and 3 bases at J, with 12 bases between the two ends. The CDR3 is made up of 13 amino acids. Germline CDR1 DFQATT, CDR2 SNEGSKA (reference sequence). The CDR3 loop is CSASRGTLYEQYF. DNA for the CDR3: TGCAGTGCTAGTCGCGGCACACTCTACGAGCAGTACTTC.

This CDR3 is CASSKANPDRVHEQFF. DNA of the CDR3: TGTGCCAGCAGCAAAGCCAATCCTGACAGGGTCCATGAGCAGTTCTTC. The chain employs TRBV21-1 and TRBJ2-1; the table's D call of TRBD1 was not tested on the DNA. TRBV21-1 is noted as a pseudogene. This CDR3 has 16 residues.

V is TRBV11-2 and J is TRBJ1-6; D ambiguous. CDR1 and CDR2 from the germline V gene are SGHAT and FQNNGV. This CDR3 region has 14 residues. The germline V and J ends were trimmed by 2 bases and 10 bases, with 12 bases remaining between them. For the CDR3, the DNA is TGTGCCAGCAGCTTAATGAGGGTAGAGTCACCCCTCCACTTT. Translated, it gives CASSLMRVESPLHF.

The V call is TRBV5-4, the J call TRBJ2-7; tentatively, D is TRBD1 (5 bases). V lost 4 bases and J lost 3, with 11 bases in between. This CDR3 contains 13 residues. The germline V gene encodes CDR1 SGHNT and CDR2 YYREEE (reference sequence). This CDR3 is CASSRDRYYEQYF. DNA of the CDR3: TGTGCCAGCAGCCGTGACAGATACTACGAGCAGTACTTC.

The V gene is TRBV16, the J gene TRBJ2-4, with 10 positions matching TRBD1. CDR1 and CDR2 from the germline V gene are KGHSY and FQNENV. The CDR3 length is 15 residues. Losses at the gene ends were 0 bases for V and 6 bases for J; bases not matched to a gene: 2. The CDR3 DNA sequence: TGTGCCAGCAGCCAATCGAGGACAGGGGGAAACATTCAGTACTTC. Its translation: CASSQSRTGGNIQYF.

The rearrangement uses TRBV3-1 (or the pseudogene TRBV3-2) and TRBJ2-1, with TRBD2 matching over 7 bases. V shed 4 bases, J shed 7 bases, and the junction held 13 bases outside the gene matches. The CDR3 has 16 amino acids. The V gene's germline CDR1 is LGHDT and CDR2 YNNKEL (reference sequence). CDR3 in amino acids: CASSRFEGRGYNEQFF. CDR3 in DNA: TGTGCCAGCAGCCGTTTCGAGGGGAGGGGCTATAATGAGCAGTTCTTC.

In DNA form, the CDR3 reads TGCGCCAGCAGCTTGTGGCTAGCGGGAGACGAGCAGTACTTC. Translated, it gives CASSLWLAGDEQYF. V gene TRBV5-1 combines with J gene TRBJ2-7; TRBD2 agrees at 10 bases. The CDR3 is 14 residues long. The V gene end was trimmed by 1 base and the J gene end by 5 bases; junction bases not matched to a gene: 3. The germline gives CDR1 SGHRS, CDR2 YFSETQ. The whole variable domain, remainder taken from reference TRBV5-1 and TRBJ2-7, is KAGVTQTPRYLIKTRGQQVTLSCSPISGHRSVSWYQQTPGQGLQFLFEYFSETQRNKGNFPGRFSGRQFSNSRSEMNVSTLELGDSALYLCASSLWLAGDEQYFGPGTRLTVT.

This chain joins TRBV20-1 and TRBJ2-7; D unresolved. From germline, CDR1 is DFQATT and CDR2 SNEGSKA (reference sequence). CDR3 length: 10 amino acids. Trimming removed 6 bases from V and 2 bases from J, with 5 bases in between. CDR3 sequence: CSAPPYEQYF. The CDR3 DNA reads TGCAGTGCCCCTCCCTACGAGCAGTACTTC.

The genes are TRBV7-3 and TRBJ2-1; 8 bases fit TRBD2. The CDR3 spans 18 residues. Germline assignment: CDR1 SGHTA and CDR2 FQGTGA. Germline trimming cut 3 bases from V and 5 bases from J; bases unmatched to any gene: 15. CDR3 DNA: TGTGCCAGCAGCTTCCGCCTGGTAGCGGGACCCTTTCACAATGAGCAGTTCTTC. Amino acid sequence: CASSFRLVAGPFHNEQFF.

J is TRBJ2-3 and V is TRBV19, with unresolved D. The CDR3 spans 13 residues. V dropped 1 base and J dropped 6 bases, with 8 bases sitting between them. The V gene's germline CDR1 is LNHDA and CDR2 SQIVND (reference sequence). The CDR3: CASSIGLADTQYF. DNA of the CDR3: TGTGCCAGTAGTATAGGTCTCGCGGATACGCAGTATTTT. Using reference TRBV19 and TRBJ2-3 for the parts outside the CDR3, the full variable domain is DGGITQSPKYLFRKEGQNVTLSCEQNLNHDAMYWYRQDPGQGLRLIYYSQIVNDFQKGDIAEGYSVSREKKESFPLTVTSAQKNPTAFYLCASSIGLADTQYFGPGTRLTVL.